The present entry profiles one T cell receptor (beta chain) with its context. These data belong to a study of T cell changes during pregnancy in multiple sclerosis. Here immunoSEQ multiplex PCR was the method, and the copy in TCRdb shows in-frame clones only, minus some. The table records about 87,000 clones, roughly 93% of them present only once. This sequence originates from a female donor in good health, enrolled as a control in a pregnancy study. Sequencing was performed on peripheral blood, taken in the third trimester of pregnancy.

CDR3 in amino acids: CASSLSGRSSYNEQFF. CDR3 nucleotides: TGTGCCAGCAGCTTGAGCGGTCGGAGCTCCTACAATGAGCAGTTCTTC. The chain couples TRBV5-6 to TRBJ2-1; TRBD2 might be the D (5 bases). In germline, CDR1 is SGHDT, CDR2 YYEEEE. V lost 1 base and J lost 0, with 11 bases in between. The CDR3 is 16 amino acids.